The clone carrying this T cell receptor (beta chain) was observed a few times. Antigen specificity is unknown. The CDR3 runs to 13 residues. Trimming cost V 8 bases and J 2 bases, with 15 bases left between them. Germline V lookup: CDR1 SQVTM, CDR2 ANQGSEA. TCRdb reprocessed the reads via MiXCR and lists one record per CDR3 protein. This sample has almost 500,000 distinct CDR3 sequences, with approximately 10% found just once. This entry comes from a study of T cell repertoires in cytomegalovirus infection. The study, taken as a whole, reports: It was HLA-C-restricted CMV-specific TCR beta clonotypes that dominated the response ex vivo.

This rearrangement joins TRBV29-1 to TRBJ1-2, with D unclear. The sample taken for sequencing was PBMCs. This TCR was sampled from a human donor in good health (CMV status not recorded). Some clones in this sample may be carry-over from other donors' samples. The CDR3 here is CSPHLVGNYGYTF. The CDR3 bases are TGCAGCCCCCACTTGGTCGGGAACTATGGCTACACCTTC.